The subject of this entry is one T cell receptor (beta chain). Its antigen remains unknown. This sample is part of a study of cytomegalovirus exposure and HLA in healthy donors. Trimming cost V 3 bases and J 2 bases; bases outside gene matches: 8. Germline V CDR1 and CDR2: KGHSH, LQKENI. The CDR3 covers 16 residues. Study-wide results and limits: Available immune exposure information was restricted to CMV serostatus only.

With 60 Vbeta and 13 Jbeta primers, the PCR was carried out. Profiled with immunoSEQ multiplex PCR; TCRdb holds only in-frame clones, not every one. Of some 150,000 clones in the sample, about 75% were seen once. This rearrangement joins TRBV18 to TRBJ2-5, with TRBD2 matching over 8 bases. The sequence was obtained from a man between 40 and 49 years old in good health and CMV-seropositive. The sample was PBMCs. The CDR3 here is CASSPEIAGRQETQYF. For the CDR3, the DNA is TGTGCCAGCTCACCCGAAATAGCGGGACGACAAGAGACCCAGTACTTC.